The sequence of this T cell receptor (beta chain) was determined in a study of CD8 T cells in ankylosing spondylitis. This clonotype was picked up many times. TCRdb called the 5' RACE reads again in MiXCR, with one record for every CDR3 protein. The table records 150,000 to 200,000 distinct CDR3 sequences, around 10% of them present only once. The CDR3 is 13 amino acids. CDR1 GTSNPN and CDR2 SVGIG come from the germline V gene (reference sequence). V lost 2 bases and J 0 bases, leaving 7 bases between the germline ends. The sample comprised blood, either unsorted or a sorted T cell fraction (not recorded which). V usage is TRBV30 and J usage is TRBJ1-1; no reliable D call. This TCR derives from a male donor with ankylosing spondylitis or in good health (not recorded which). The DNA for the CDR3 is TGTGCCTGGAGTCGGGAGATGAACACTGAAGCTTTCTTT. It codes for CAWSREMNTEAFF.